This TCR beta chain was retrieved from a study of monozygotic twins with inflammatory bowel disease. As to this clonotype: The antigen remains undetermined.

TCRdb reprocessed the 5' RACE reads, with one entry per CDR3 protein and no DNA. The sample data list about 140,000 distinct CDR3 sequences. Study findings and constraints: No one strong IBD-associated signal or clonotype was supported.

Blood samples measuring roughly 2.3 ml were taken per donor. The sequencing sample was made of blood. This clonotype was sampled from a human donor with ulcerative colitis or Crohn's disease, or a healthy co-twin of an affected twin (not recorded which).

The CDR3 loop reads CASRTEDQETQYF. The gene calls are TRBV19 and TRBJ2-5; absent DNA, TCRdb's TRBD1 call cannot be checked. The CDR3 consists of 13 residues. Germline V CDR1 and CDR2: LNHDA, SQIVND (reference sequence). Combining the CDR3 with reference TRBV19 and TRBJ2-5 gives the whole variable domain DGGITQSPKYLFRKEGQNVTLSCEQNLNHDAMYWYRQDPGQGLRLIYYSQIVNDFQKGDIAEGYSVSREKKESFPLTVTSAQKNPTAFYLCASRTEDQETQYFGPGTRLLVL.